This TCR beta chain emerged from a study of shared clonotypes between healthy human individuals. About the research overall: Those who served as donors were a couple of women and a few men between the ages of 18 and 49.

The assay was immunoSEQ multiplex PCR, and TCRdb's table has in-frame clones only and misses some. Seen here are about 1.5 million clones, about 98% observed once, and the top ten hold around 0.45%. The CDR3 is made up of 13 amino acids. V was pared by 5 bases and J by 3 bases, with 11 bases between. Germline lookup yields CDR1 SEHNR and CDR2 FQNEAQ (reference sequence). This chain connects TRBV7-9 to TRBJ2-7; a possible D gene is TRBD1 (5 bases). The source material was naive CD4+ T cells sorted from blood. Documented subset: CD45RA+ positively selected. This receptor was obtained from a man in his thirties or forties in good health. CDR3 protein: CASSRLQVYEQYF. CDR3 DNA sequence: TGTGCCAGCAGCCGCTTACAGGTCTACGAGCAGTACTTC.